This entry is about one T cell receptor beta chain. TCRdb's table, derived via immunoSEQ multiplex PCR, lists solely in-frame clones and lacks some. Altogether 15,000 to 20,000 clones are present, roughly 80% being singletons, with the ten largest covering about 27%. Germline-derived CDR1 and CDR2 are SEHNR and FQNEAQ (reference sequence). V was clipped by 7 bases and J by 6 bases; unmatched bases: 10. The CDR3 has 15 residues. This sample is part of a study of OX40 agonist ivuxolimab in advanced cancers. This sequence joins TRBV7-9 and TRBJ2-7; 12 bases align to TRBD2. The TCR sequence derives from an adult with an advanced solid tumor such as melanoma, head and neck, liver or kidney cancer. The source material was CD4+ or CD8+ T cells sorted from blood, sampled in a trial of the OX40 agonist ivuxolimab. As DNA, the CDR3 is TGTGCCAGCACCGAGACCGCTAGCGGGAGGGTCGAGCAGTACTTC. It is translated as CASTETASGRVEQYF.